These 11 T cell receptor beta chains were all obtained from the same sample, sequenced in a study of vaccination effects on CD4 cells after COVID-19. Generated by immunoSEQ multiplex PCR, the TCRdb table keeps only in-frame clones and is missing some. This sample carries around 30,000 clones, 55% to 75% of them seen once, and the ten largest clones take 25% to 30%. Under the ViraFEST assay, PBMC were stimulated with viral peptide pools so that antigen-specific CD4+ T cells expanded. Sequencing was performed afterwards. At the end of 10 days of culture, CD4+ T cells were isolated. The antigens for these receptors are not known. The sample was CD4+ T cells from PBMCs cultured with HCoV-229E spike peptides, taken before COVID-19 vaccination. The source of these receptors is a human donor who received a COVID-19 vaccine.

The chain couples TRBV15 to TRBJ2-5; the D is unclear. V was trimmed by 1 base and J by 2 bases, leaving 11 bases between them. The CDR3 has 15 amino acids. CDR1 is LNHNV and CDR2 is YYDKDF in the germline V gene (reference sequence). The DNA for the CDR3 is TGTGCCACCAGCAGAGCCACACTTAGGCAAGAGACCCAGTACTTC. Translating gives CATSRATLRQETQYF.

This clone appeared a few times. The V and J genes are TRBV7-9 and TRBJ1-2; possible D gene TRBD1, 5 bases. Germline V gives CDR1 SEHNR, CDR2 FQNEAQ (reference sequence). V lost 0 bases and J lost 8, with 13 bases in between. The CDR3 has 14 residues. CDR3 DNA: TGTGCCAGCAGCTTAGCGGGGACCCTGAGAGGCTACACCTTC. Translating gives CASSLAGTLRGYTF.

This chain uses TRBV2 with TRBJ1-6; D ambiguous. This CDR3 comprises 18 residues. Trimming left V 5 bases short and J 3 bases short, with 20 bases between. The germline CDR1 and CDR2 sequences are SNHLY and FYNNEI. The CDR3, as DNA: TGTGCCAGCAGTCACCCCTCTTCTTCTTACCTCTATAATTCACCCCTCCACTTT. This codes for CASSHPSSSYLYNSPLHF. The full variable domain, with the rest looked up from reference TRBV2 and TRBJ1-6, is EPEVTQTPSHQVTQMGQEVILRCVPISNHLYFYWYRQILGQKVEFLVSFYNNEISEKSEIFDDQFSVERPDGSNFTLKIRSTKLEDSAMYFCASSHPSSSYLYNSPLHFGNGTRLTVT.

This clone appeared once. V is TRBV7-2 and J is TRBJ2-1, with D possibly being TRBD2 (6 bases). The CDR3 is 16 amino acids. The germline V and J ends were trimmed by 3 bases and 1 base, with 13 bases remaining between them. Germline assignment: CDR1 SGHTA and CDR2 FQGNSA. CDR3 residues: CASSFQGLASYNEQFF. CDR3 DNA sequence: TGTGCCAGCAGCTTTCAGGGCCTAGCGTCCTACAATGAGCAGTTCTTC.

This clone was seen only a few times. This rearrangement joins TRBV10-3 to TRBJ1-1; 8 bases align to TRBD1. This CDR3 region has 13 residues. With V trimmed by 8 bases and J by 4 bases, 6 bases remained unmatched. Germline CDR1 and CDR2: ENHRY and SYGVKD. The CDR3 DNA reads TGTGCCATCGCAGGGGGCGAGCGCACTGAAGCTTTCTTT. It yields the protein CAIAGGERTEAFF.

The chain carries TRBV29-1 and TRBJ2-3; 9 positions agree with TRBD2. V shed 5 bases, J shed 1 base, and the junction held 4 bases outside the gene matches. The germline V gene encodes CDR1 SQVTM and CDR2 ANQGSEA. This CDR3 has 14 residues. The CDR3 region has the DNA TGCAGCGTTTTAGCGGGGGCGCGCACAGATACGCAGTATTTT. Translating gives CSVLAGARTDTQYF.

CDR3 coding DNA: TGTGCCAGCAGCGCGACTAGCGGGCGCGCTAGCACAGATACGCAGTATTTT. Amino acid sequence: CASSATSGRASTDTQYF. The chain couples TRBV9 to TRBJ2-3, with 10 nucleotides matching TRBD2. The germline V gene has CDR1 SGDLS and CDR2 YYNGEE. The CDR3 extends over 17 amino acids. Trimming cost V 3 bases and J 0 bases; bases outside gene matches: 7.

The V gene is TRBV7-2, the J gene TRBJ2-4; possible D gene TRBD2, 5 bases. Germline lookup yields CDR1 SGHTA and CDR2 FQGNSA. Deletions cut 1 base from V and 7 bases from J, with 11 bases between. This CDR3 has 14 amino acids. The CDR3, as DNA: TGTGCCAGCAGCTTAGGGGAGTTGGTTAACATTCAGTACTTC. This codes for CASSLGELVNIQYF.

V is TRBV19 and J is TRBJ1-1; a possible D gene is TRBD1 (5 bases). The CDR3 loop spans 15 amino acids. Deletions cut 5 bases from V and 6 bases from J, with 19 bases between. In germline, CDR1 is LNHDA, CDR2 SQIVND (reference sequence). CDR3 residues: CASSPGQGAVSEAFF. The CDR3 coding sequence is TGTGCCAGTAGTCCTGGACAAGGGGCGGTCTCTGAAGCTTTCTTT.

Written as DNA, the CDR3 is TGCAGCGTTGAAAGACAGGGGGGTACTGAAGCTTTCTTT. This gives the protein CSVERQGGTEAFF. This chain connects TRBV29-1 to TRBJ1-1; 9 bases match TRBD1. The CDR3 sequence is 13 residues long. The germline CDR1 and CDR2 sequences are SQVTM and ANQGSEA. Trimming at V came to 2 bases and at J to 5 bases, leaving 3 bases not matched to a gene.

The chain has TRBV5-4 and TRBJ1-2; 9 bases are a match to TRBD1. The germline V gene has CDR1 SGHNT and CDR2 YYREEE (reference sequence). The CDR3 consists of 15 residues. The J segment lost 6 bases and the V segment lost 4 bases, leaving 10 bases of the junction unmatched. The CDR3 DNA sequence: TGTGCCAGCAGCCAAGAACAGGGGGCGCTTGATGGCTACACCTTC. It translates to CASSQEQGALDGYTF. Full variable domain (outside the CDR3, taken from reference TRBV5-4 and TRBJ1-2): ETGVTQSPTHLIKTRGQQVTLRCSSQSGHNTVSWYQQALGQGPQFIFQYYREEENGRGNFPPRFSGLQFPNYSSELNVNALELDDSALYLCASSQEQGALDGYTFGSGTRLTVV.